A few counts support the clone carrying this TCR beta chain. This entry is derived from a study of blood T cell repertoires in COVID-19. Looking at the study overall: Researchers got acute and convalescent COVID-19 samples from the United States, Italy and Spain. From T cells, B-cell-depleted T cells, or PBMCs came the material, which was cDNA or gDNA.

V was pared by 5 bases and J by 4 bases, with 7 bases of the junction left unmatched. Germline V gene sequence: CDR1 SGHTA, CDR2 FQGNSA. The CDR3 is made up of 15 amino acids. Per the original data handling: For nucleated cells, counts were estimated from reference gene primer amplification. Assay used: immunoSEQ multiplex PCR; TCRdb lists only in-frame clones, some missing. V and J calls and clone size are copied from that table; D and trimming were computed from the DNA. Here the sample spans 150,000 to 200,000 clones, 80% to 85% being singletons. The chain carries TRBV7-2 and TRBJ1-5; 8 nucleotides line up with TRBD1. This sequence was found in a woman aged 25 to 39 with acute or convalescent COVID-19. Sequences were obtained from peripheral blood. The CDR3: CASSQAGTGNQPQHF. The CDR3 DNA sequence: TGTGCCAGCAGCCAAGCGGGGACAGGTAATCAGCCCCAGCATTTT.